This T cell receptor (beta chain) was identified in a study of CD8+ T cells in alopecia areata. RNA extraction was followed by reverse transcription into cDNA, which acted as the sequencing template. Sequenced by immunoSEQ multiplex PCR; TCRdb stores in-frame clones only, minus some. The repertoire holds roughly 200,000 clones, around 63% seen once, with about 1.7% in the top ten. This clone was counted only a few times. Germline CDR1 SEHNR, CDR2 FQNEAQ (reference sequence). This CDR3 contains 14 residues. Trimming shortened V by 1 base and J by 8 bases, and 12 bases separated the two germline ends. This TCR was sampled from a human donor with alopecia areata. The rearrangement uses TRBV7-9 and TRBJ2-1, with a tentative D call TRBD2 (6 bases). The sequences come from CD4+ T cells sorted from blood, collected at week 0. The CDR3 loop is CASSLDGGLDEQFF. CDR3 DNA: TGTGCCAGCAGCTTAGATGGGGGGTTGGATGAGCAGTTCTTC.